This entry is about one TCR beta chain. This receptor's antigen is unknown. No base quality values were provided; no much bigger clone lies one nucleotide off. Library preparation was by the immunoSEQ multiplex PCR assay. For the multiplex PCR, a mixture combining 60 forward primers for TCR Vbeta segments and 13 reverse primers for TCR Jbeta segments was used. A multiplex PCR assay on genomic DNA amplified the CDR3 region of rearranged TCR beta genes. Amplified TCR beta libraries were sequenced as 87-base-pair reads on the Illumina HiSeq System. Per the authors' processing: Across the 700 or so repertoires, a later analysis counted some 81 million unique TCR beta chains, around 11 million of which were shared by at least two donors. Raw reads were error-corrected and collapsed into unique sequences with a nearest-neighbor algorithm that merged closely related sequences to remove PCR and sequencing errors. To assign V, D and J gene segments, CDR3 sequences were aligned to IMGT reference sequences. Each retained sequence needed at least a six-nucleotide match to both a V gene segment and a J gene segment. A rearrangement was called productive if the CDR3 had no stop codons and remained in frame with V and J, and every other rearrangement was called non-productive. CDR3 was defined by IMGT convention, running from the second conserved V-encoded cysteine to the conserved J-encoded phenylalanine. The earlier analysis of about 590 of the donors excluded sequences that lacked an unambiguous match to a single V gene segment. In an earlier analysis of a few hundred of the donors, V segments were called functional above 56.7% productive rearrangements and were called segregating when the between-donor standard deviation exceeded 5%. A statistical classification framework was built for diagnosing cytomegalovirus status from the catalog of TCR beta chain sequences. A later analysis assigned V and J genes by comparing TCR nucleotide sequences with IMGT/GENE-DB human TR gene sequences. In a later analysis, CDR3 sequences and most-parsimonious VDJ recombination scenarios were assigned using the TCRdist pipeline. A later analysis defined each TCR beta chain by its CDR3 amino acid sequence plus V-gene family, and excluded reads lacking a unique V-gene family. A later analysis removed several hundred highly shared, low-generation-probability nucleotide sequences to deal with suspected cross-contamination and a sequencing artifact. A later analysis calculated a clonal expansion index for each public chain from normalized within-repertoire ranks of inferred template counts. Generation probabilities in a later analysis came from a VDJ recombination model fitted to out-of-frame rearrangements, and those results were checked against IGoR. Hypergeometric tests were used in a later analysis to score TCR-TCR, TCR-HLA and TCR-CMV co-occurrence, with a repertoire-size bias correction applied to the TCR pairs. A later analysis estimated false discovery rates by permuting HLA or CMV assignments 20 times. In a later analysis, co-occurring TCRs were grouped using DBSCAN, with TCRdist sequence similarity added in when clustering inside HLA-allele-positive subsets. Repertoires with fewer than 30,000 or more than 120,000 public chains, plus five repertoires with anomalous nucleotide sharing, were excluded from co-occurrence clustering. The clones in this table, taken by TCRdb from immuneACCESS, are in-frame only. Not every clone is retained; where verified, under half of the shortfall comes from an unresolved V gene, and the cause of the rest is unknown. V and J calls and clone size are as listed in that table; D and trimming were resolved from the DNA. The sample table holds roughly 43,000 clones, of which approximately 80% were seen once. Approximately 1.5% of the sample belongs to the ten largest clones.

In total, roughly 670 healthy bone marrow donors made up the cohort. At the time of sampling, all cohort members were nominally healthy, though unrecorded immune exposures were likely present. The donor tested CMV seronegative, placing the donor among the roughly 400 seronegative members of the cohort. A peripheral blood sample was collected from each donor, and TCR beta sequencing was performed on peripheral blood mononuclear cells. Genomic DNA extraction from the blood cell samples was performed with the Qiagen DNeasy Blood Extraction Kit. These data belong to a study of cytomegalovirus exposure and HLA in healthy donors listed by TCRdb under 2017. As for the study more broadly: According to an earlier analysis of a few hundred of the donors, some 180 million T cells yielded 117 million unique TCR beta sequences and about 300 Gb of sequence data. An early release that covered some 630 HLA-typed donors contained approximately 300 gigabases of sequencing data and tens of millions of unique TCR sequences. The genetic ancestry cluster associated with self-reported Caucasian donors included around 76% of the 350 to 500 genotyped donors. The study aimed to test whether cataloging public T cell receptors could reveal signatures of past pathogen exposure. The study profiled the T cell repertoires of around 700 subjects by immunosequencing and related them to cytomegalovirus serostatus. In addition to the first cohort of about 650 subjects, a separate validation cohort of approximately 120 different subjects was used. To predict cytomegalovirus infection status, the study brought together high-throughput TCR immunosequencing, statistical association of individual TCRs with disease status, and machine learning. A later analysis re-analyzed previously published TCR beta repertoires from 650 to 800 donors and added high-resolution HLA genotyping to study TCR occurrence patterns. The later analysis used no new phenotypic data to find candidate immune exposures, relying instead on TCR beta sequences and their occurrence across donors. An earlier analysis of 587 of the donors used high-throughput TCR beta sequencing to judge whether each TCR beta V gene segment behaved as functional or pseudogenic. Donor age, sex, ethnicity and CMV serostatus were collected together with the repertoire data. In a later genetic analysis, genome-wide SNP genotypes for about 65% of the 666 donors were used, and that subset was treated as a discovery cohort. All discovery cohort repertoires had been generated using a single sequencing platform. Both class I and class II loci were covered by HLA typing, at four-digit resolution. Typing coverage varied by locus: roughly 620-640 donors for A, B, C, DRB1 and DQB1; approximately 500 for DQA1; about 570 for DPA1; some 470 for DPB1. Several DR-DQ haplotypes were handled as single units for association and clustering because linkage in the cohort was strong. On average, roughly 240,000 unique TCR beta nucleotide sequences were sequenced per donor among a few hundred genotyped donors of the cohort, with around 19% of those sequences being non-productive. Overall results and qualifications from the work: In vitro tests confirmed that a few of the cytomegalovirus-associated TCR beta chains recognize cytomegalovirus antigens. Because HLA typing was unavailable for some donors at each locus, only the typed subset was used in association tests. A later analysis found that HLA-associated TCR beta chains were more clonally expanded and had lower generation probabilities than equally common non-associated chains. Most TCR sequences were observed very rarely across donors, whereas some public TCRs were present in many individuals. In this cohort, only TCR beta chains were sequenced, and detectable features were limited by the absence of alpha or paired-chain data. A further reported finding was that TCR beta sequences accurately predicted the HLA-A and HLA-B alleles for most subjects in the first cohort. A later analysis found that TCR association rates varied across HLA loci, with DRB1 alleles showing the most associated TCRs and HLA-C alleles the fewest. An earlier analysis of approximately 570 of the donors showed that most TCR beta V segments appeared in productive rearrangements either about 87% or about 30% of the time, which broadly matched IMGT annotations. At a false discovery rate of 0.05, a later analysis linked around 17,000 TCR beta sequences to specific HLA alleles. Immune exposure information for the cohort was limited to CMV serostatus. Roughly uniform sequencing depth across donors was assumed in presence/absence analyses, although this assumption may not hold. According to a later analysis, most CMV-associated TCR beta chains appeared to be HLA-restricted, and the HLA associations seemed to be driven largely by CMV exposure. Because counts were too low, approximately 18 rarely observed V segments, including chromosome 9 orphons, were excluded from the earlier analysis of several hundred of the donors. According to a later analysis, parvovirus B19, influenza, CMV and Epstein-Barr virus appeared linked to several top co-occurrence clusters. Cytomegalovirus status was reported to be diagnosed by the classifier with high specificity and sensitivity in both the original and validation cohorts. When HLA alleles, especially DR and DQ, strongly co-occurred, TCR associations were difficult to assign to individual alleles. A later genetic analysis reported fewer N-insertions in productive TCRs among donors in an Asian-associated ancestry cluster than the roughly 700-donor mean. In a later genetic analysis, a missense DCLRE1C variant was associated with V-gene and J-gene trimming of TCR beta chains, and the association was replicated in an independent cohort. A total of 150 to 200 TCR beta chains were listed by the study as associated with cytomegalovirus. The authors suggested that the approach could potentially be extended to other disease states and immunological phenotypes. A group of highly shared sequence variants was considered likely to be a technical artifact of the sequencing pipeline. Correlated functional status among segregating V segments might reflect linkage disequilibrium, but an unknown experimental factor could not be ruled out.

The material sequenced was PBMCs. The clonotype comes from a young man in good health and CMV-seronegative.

Read as DNA, the sequence is TGTGCCAGCAGCATCACAGGGGGCAGTTATGGCTACACCTTC. It encodes CASSITGGSYGYTF. The sequence links TRBV11-2 to TRBJ1-2; TRBD1 aligns with 9 central bases. CDR1 and CDR2 are drawn from the germline V gene: SGHAT, FQNNGV. The CDR3 numbers 14 residues from cysteine through phenylalanine. Only the CDR3 DNA is retained, 42 bases long and in frame from the first base. Here V drops 5 bases and J drops 5 bases, and the junction holds 6 bases not matched to any gene. The full variable domain, with segments outside the CDR3 supplied by the reference TRBV11-2 and TRBJ1-2 proteins, appears as EAGVAQSPRYKIIEKRQSVAFWCNPISGHATLYWYQQILGQGPKLLIQFQNNGVVDDSQLPKDRFSAERLKGVDSTLKIQPAKLEDSAVYLCASSITGGSYGYTFGSGTRLTVV.